What follows are 25 T cell receptor beta chains derived from one specimen sequenced in a study of beta chain features in type 1 diabetes (dated by TCRdb to about 2018). Library method: the immunoSEQ multiplex PCR assay. All of the isolated RNA was reverse transcribed with the High Capacity cDNA Reverse Transcription Kit, so expressed TCRB transcripts were sequenced. Here the immuneACCESS table is served through TCRdb, limited to in-frame sequences with V and J called. Missing clones are a known gap in these copies; in checked studies unresolved V genes cover under half, and the rest lacks a known reason. Across this sample there are about 180,000 clones, with 10% to 15% seen only once. Roughly 0.6% of the sample is held by the ten biggest clonotypes. The sequenced material came from central memory CD4+ T cells from blood. These receptors were collected from a young woman in good health.

DNA of the CDR3: TGTGCCAGCAGCAGACAGGGGAGAGAAGCTGAAGCTTTCTTT. Protein sequence: CASSRQGREAEAFF. V gene TRBV9 combines with J gene TRBJ1-1; 8 bases are a match to TRBD1. From germline, CDR1 is SGDLS and CDR2 YYNGEE. The V gene end was trimmed by 4 bases and the J gene end by 6 bases; junction bases not matched to a gene: 8. The CDR3 is 14 residues long.

This chain connects TRBV15 to TRBJ2-5; TRBD2 is a possible D gene (5 bases). The CDR3 loop spans 14 amino acids. CDR1 and CDR2 from the germline V gene are LNHNV and YYDKDF (reference sequence). V lost 0 bases to trimming and J lost 5 bases, with 10 bases between them. Here the CDR3 reads CATSRDRRWETQYF. The CDR3 DNA is TGTGCCACCAGCAGAGATAGGAGGTGGGAGACCCAGTACTTC.

This clone occurred a few times. The chain carries TRBV5-4 and TRBJ2-3; the D gene is possibly TRBD1 (5 bases). This CDR3 comprises 15 residues. Per the germline V gene, CDR1 is SGHNT and CDR2 is YYREEE (reference sequence). Trimming pared 2 bases from V and 0 bases from J, leaving 10 bases between. CDR3: CASSFKQVSTDTQYF. CDR3 bases: TGTGCCAGCAGCTTCAAACAGGTTAGCACAGATACGCAGTATTTT.

The chain joins TRBV6-5 to TRBJ2-6; 7 bases map to TRBD1. The J segment lost 2 bases and the V segment lost 5 bases, leaving 3 bases of the junction unmatched. Germline CDR1 reads MNHEY; CDR2 reads SVGAGI. The CDR3 is 15 residues long. The CDR3 region is CASSRQGTGANVLTF. The CDR3 region has the DNA TGTGCCAGCAGTCGACAGGGTACTGGGGCCAACGTCCTGACTTTC.

This clone was detected only a few times. The J gene is TRBJ2-1, the V gene TRBV2; 7 bases agree with TRBD2. The ends lost 7 bases at V and 9 bases at J; junction bases unmatched: 9. The CDR3 is 13 amino acids. Per the germline V gene, CDR1 is SNHLY and CDR2 is FYNNEI. The CDR3 region is CASKPAGSGEQFF. The CDR3 coding sequence is TGTGCCAGCAAGCCAGCGGGAAGCGGTGAGCAGTTCTTC.

The V call is TRBV21-1, the J call TRBJ2-1; TRBD2 was called by the table and not checked on the DNA. TRBV21-1 corresponds to a pseudogene. CDR3 length: 15 residues. The CDR3 here is CASSNRGIRGDEQFF. The CDR3 coding sequence is TGTGCCAGCAGCAACCGGGGCATCCGGGGGGATGAGCAGTTCTTC.

This CDR3 is CASSLEGDRVAETQYF. In nucleotides, the CDR3 is TGTGCCAGCAGCTTAGAGGGGGACAGGGTCGCAGAGACCCAGTACTTC. The rearrangement links TRBV7-9 to TRBJ2-5; 9 bases fit TRBD1. CDR3 length equals 16 residues. In germline, CDR1 is SEHNR, CDR2 FQNEAQ (reference sequence). V lost 1 base, J lost 4 bases, and 7 bases stayed unmatched.

The rearrangement uses TRBV28 and TRBJ1-1; 10 bases match TRBD1. Trimming removed 8 bases from V and 0 bases from J; junction bases left unmatched: 0. CDR1 MDHEN and CDR2 SYDVKM come from the germline V gene. The CDR3 loop spans 13 amino acids. The CDR3 DNA follows: TGTGCCAGCGGGACAGGGGTGAACACTGAAGCTTTCTTT. This translates into CASGTGVNTEAFF.

CDR3 coding DNA: TGTGCCAGCAGTGAACTAAGTGAAACCGGGGAGCTGTTTTTT. Translated: CASSELSETGELFF. The chain recombines TRBV6-4 with TRBJ2-2; D ambiguous. Germline V lookup: CDR1 MRHNA, CDR2 SNTAGT. The V end lost 3 bases, the J end lost 5 bases, and 10 bases lay between the germline ends. CDR3 length equals 14 residues.

At least ten counts were recorded for this clone. The rearrangement joins TRBV30 to TRBJ2-7; D gene uncertain. CDR3 length equals 11 residues. CDR1 GTSNPN and CDR2 SVGIG come from the germline V gene (reference sequence). V gave up 8 bases and J gave up 3 bases, with 11 bases separating them. CDR3 bases: TGTGCCCAGTCTCGAGGCTACGAGCAGTACTTC. Protein product: CAQSRGYEQYF.

The V gene is TRBV5-4, the J gene TRBJ1-2; D unresolved. Germline CDR1 and CDR2: SGHNT and YYREEE (reference sequence). The CDR3 sequence is 13 residues long. Deletions cut 4 bases from V and 5 bases from J, with 12 bases between. The CDR3 bases are TGTGCCAGCAGCCTATATGGAGGGTATGGCTACACCTTC. Translation gives CASSLYGGYGYTF.

This clone occurred a few times. The chain uses TRBV5-1 and TRBJ2-2, with 8 positions matching TRBD2. CDR3 length equals 14 residues. Germline loops: CDR1 SGHRS, CDR2 YFSETQ. V lost 4 bases, J lost 6 bases, and 5 bases stayed unmatched. The chain's CDR3 is CASSPGRAAGELFF. CDR3 DNA sequence: TGCGCCAGCAGCCCCGGGAGGGCGGCCGGGGAGCTGTTTTTT.

The rearrangement joins TRBV7-9 to TRBJ1-2; D unclear. The germline gives CDR1 SEHNR, CDR2 FQNEAQ (reference sequence). The V end lost 1 base, the J end lost 3 bases, and 6 bases lay between the germline ends. CDR3 length: 13 amino acids. The DNA for the CDR3 is TGTGCCAGCAGCTTAGAAACAGACTATGGCTACACCTTC. Amino acid sequence: CASSLETDYGYTF. The variable domain in full, completed from reference TRBV7-9 and TRBJ1-2, reads DTGVSQNPRHKITKRGQNVTFRCDPISEHNRLYWYRQTLGQGPEFLTYFQNEAQLEKSRLLSDRFSAERPKGSFSTLEIQRTEQGDSAMYLCASSLETDYGYTFGSGTRLTVV.

This chain joins TRBV28 and TRBJ1-5, with unresolved D. Germline CDR1 MDHEN, CDR2 SYDVKM. The ends were cut back, 1 base at V and 8 bases at J, with 12 bases in the middle. This CDR3 spans 14 amino acids. The CDR3 reads CASSLFSPSEPQHF. DNA of the CDR3: TGTGCCAGCAGTTTATTTAGCCCCTCAGAGCCCCAGCATTTT.

This clone was seen more than once but under ten times. The rearrangement joins TRBV2 to TRBJ1-2; no definite D call. The germline gives CDR1 SNHLY, CDR2 FYNNEI. The V end lost 1 base, the J end lost 0 bases, and 6 bases lay between the germline ends. The CDR3 totals 14 residues. This chain's CDR3 is CASSEVLANYGYTF. Here the CDR3 DNA reads TGTGCCAGCAGTGAAGTCTTAGCTAACTATGGCTACACCTTC.

This clone was picked up a small number of times. The gene calls are TRBV7-9 and TRBJ2-1, with TRBD2 matching over 7 bases. The CDR3 covers 15 residues. The V segment lost 1 base and the J segment 5 bases; nucleotides outside the gene matches: 5. The germline gives CDR1 SEHNR, CDR2 FQNEAQ (reference sequence). CDR3 amino acids: CASSLDSGTHNEQFF. CDR3 DNA: TGTGCCAGCAGCTTAGACAGCGGGACCCACAATGAGCAGTTCTTC. The full variable domain, rest sourced from reference TRBV7-9 and TRBJ2-1, is DTGVSQNPRHKITKRGQNVTFRCDPISEHNRLYWYRQTLGQGPEFLTYFQNEAQLEKSRLLSDRFSAERPKGSFSTLEIQRTEQGDSAMYLCASSLDSGTHNEQFFGPGTRLTVL.

This clone was observed a handful of times. The chain combines TRBV18 with TRBJ2-1; 9 bases line up with TRBD2. J was trimmed by 6 bases and V by 3 bases; bases with no gene match: 3. The CDR3 runs 14 residues. The germline V gene has CDR1 KGHSH and CDR2 LQKENI. CDR3 protein: CASSPSGSANEQFF. The CDR3 DNA reads TGTGCCAGCTCACCTAGCGGGAGTGCCAATGAGCAGTTCTTC.

V is TRBV5-1 and J is TRBJ2-7, with D possibly TRBD2 on 5 matching bases. With 4 bases removed from V and 2 bases from J, the gap between germline ends came to 7 bases. This CDR3 spans 12 amino acids. Per germline, CDR1 SGHRS and CDR2 YFSETQ. CDR3 nucleotide sequence: TGCGCCAGCAGCAGCGGTACCTACGAGCAGTACTTC. This gives the protein CASSSGTYEQYF.

The rearrangement joins TRBV28 to TRBJ2-5; TRBD2 agrees at 7 bases. The ends lost 3 bases at V and 3 bases at J; junction bases unmatched: 4. This CDR3 has 14 residues. CDR1 MDHEN and CDR2 SYDVKM come from the germline V gene. The CDR3 protein is CASSLGGREETQYF. The CDR3 DNA follows: TGTGCCAGCAGTTTGGGCGGGAGAGAAGAGACCCAGTACTTC. Full variable domain (rest looked up from reference TRBV28 and TRBJ2-5): DVKVTQSSRYLVKRTGEKVFLECVQDMDHENMFWYRQDPGLGLRLIYFSYDVKMKEKGDIPEGYSVSREKKERFSLILESASTNQTSMYLCASSLGGREETQYFGPGTRLLVL.

This clone was seen a handful of times. V and J are TRBV10-3 and TRBJ2-3, with 13 positions matching TRBD2. Germline CDR1 and CDR2: ENHRY and SYGVKD. J gave up 2 bases and V 7 bases, and 3 bases lay outside the gene matches. CDR3 size: 15 residues. CDR3 residues: CAIKGTSGTTDTQYF. Written as DNA, the CDR3 is TGTGCCATCAAAGGGACTAGCGGGACCACAGATACGCAGTATTTT.

This chain joins TRBV9 and TRBJ1-1; D not certain. The CDR3 sequence is 15 residues long. In germline, CDR1 is SGDLS, CDR2 YYNGEE. With 0 bases removed from V and 6 bases from J, the gap between germline ends came to 15 bases. The chain's CDR3 is CASSVATDYVPEAFF. In DNA form, the CDR3 reads TGTGCCAGCAGCGTAGCGACCGACTATGTACCTGAAGCTTTCTTT.

The chain has TRBV27 and TRBJ2-3; 14 bases match TRBD2. The germline V gene has CDR1 MNHEY and CDR2 SMNVEV (reference sequence). The junction had 6 bases not matched to a gene; V was cut back by 4 bases and J by 6 bases. This CDR3 is built from 16 residues. CDR3 sequence: CASSSGTSGSLDTQYF. The CDR3 DNA reads as TGTGCCAGCAGTTCCGGGACTAGCGGGAGTCTGGATACGCAGTATTTT.

The V and J genes are TRBV6-6 and TRBJ2-5, with 12 bases aligning to TRBD2. The CDR3 length is 15 residues. Looked up from germline, CDR1 is MNHNY and CDR2 is SVGAGI (reference sequence). With 2 bases clipped from V and 5 bases from J, the junction kept 3 bases outside the gene matches. The CDR3 DNA is TGTGCCAGCAGTTACCCCGGGACTAGCGGGGAGACCCAGTACTTC. Translated, it gives CASSYPGTSGETQYF.

The chain links TRBV29-1 to TRBJ2-3; 13 bases agree with TRBD2. Trimming removed 4 bases from V and 0 bases from J; junction bases left unmatched: 4. The CDR3 spans 16 residues. Per the germline V gene, CDR1 is SQVTM and CDR2 is ANQGSEA. This chain's CDR3 is CSVGRTSGRSTDTQYF. The CDR3 region has the DNA TGCAGCGTTGGGAGGACTAGCGGGAGAAGCACAGATACGCAGTATTTT.

The chain carries TRBV27 and TRBJ2-5, with 8 nucleotides matching TRBD2. Germline CDR1 reads MNHEY; CDR2 reads SMNVEV (reference sequence). CDR3 length equals 15 residues. Germline trimming cut 7 bases from V and 6 bases from J; bases unmatched to any gene: 13. As DNA, the CDR3 is TGTGCCAGCATGGGTCGGGGGGGGCCGGCGCAGACCCAGTACTTC. Translating gives CASMGRGGPAQTQYF.